The source of this T cell receptor (beta chain) is a study of blood T cell repertoires in COVID-19 (dated by TCRdb to 2019 to 2021). Background for the entire study: Samples covering the acute and convalescent phases of COVID-19 were provided by collaborators in the United States, Italy and Spain. The prospective study material was composed of cDNA or gDNA derived from T cells, B-cell-depleted T cells, or PBMCs. The dataset comprised deeply sampled blood TCRbeta repertoires from subjects exposed to, actively infected with, or recovered from COVID-19. A freely available public database, intended as a resource for researchers studying the immune response to SARS-CoV-2, is where the repertoires were released. Samples were obtained from the ongoing ImmuneRACE study (first 160 participants) and from 1,254 subjects provided by 6 global collaborators. A de-identified subject ID, COVID-19 status, age in years and sex were almost always included in the sample metadata. Where available, HLA class I and class II types were taken from metadata supplied by the sample provider and were not determined by assay-based typing.

Whole blood was collected in K2EDTA tubes by collaborating institutions according to the institutions' own protocols. For TCRbeta analysis, collaborators shipped samples in one of three forms: frozen whole blood, isolated PBMCs, or DNA extracted from either of those sample types. TCRbeta CDR3 regions were amplified from genomic DNA using the immunoSEQ Assay, a bias-controlled multiplex PCR. The authors' pipeline ran thus. Nucleated cell counts per sample were estimated from amplification of reference gene primers within the assay. Sequence reads were collapsed and filtered to measure the absolute abundance of every unique TCRbeta CDR3 rearrangement. For each sample, productive Simpson clonality was calculated as the square root of Simpson's diversity index across productive rearrangements. TCRdb took over this immuneACCESS table, retaining in-frame rearrangements with V and J assigned. Such tables are incomplete; in checked studies, under half of the missing clones stem from an unresolved V gene, and the remainder is unexplained. From that table come the V and J calls and clone size; the DNA was used to work out D and trimming. For this sample there are over 90,000 clones; 75% to 95% appear just once. 5.1% of the sample is in the top ten clones.

Notes on this clone: Its antigen is currently not known. The sample holds no much larger clone one base away, and base qualities are not on file.

The full study reports these points: Clinical and demographic metadata were provided uncurated, with the amount varying by source and participant.

The cysteine opens and the phenylalanine closes a CDR3 of 17 amino acids. The read is trimmed to its CDR3 DNA, 51 bases read in frame from base 1. Looking up the germline V gene yields CDR1 KGHDR and CDR2 SFDVKD. Trimmed from V: 2 bases; trimmed from J: 0 bases; junction bases lacking a gene match: 6. This clonotype was obtained from a man aged 45-60 years with acute or convalescent COVID-19. The sequence joins TRBV24-1 to TRBJ1-2; a stretch of 9 junction bases matches TRBD1. Sequenced input: peripheral blood. Here is the DNA: TGTGCCACCAGTGATTCCCCGGGACAGGGATCTAACTATGGCTACACCTTC. Its translation reads: CATSDSPGQGSNYGYTF.